This TCR beta chain is from a study of T cell clonality in common variable immunodeficiency. The study, taken as a whole, reports: In common variable immunodeficiency, TCR beta chains reportedly carried fewer deletions and N-nucleotide insertions.

TCRdb's table, derived via immunoSEQ multiplex PCR, lists solely in-frame clones and lacks some. The sample includes some 17,000 clones, none of them occurring once. This clone occurred many times. Antigen: not known. The read ends 3 residues shy of where the CDR3 ends; the end is completed using the germline J gene. The germline gives CDR1 DFQATT, CDR2 SNEGSKA (reference sequence). The CDR3 has 16 residues. Trimming cost V 3 bases and J 3 bases; bases outside gene matches: 5. The J gene is TRBJ2-3, the V gene TRBV20-1; 14 positions match TRBD2. Specimen: peripheral blood mononuclear cells. The receptor's source is a human donor with common variable immunodeficiency. The covered CDR3 bases are TGCAGTGCTAGCGGGACTAGCGGGAGTCGGACAGATACG. Protein sequence: CSASGTSGSRTDT. The entire CDR3 protein reads CSASGTSGSRTDTQYF.